This T cell receptor beta chain was documented in a study of immune evolution from preneoplasia to lung adenocarcinoma. The germline V gene has CDR1 SNHLY and CDR2 FYNNEI. The CDR3 has 15 residues. The V end lost 6 bases, the J end lost 8 bases, and 21 bases lay between the germline ends. Between the mid-2010s and the late 2010s, patients underwent resection in Japan or China. Details on this clone: Its antigen is still unknown.

The repertoire was sequenced with immunoSEQ multiplex PCR; TCRdb's copy has only in-frame clones and lacks some. The sample includes about 8,000 clones, about four fifths of them seen just once. Study-level findings and limits: Normal lung had the highest top T cell clone frequencies.

This receptor was identified in a person aged 70 to 80 with lung adenocarcinoma. The specimen was FFPE minimally invasive lung adenocarcinoma tissue. The gene calls are TRBV2 and TRBJ2-3; D remains ambiguous. CDR3 DNA: TGTGCCAGCAGGTCCCAAGCCCCTGCACAGATTACGCAGTATTTT. Translation gives CASRSQAPAQITQYF.